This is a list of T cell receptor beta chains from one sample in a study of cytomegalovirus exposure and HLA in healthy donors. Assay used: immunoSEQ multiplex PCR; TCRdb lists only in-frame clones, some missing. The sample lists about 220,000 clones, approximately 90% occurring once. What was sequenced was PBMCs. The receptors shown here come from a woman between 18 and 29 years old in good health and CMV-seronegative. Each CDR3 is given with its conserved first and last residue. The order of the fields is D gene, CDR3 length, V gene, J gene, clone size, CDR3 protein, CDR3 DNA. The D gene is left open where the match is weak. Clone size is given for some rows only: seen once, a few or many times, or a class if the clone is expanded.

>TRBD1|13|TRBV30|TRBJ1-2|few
CAWTQGSNYGYTF
TGTGCCTGGACACAGGGGTCGAACTATGGCTACACCTTC
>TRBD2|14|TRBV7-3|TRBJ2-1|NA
CASSLSGSPNEQFF
TGTGCCAGCAGCTTAAGCGGGAGTCCGAATGAGCAGTTCTTC
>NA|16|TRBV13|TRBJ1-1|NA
CASSLEYRRLSTEAFF
TGTGCCAGCAGCTTAGAGTATCGTCGGTTGAGTACTGAAGCTTTCTTT
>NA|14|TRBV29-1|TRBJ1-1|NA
CSVSKDQGNTEAFF
TGCAGCGTTAGTAAGGACCAGGGGAACACTGAAGCTTTCTTT
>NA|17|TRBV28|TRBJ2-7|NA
CASTIPPGDSGIYEQYF
TGTGCCAGCACCATCCCCCCGGGGGACAGTGGGATCTACGAGCAGTACTTC
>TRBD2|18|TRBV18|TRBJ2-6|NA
CASSPREGASSGANVLTF
TGTGCCAGCTCACCACGGGAGGGAGCCAGCTCTGGGGCCAACGTCCTGACTTTC
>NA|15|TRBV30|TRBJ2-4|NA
CAWTNRVSAKNIQYF
TGTGCCTGGACTAACAGGGTATCTGCCAAAAACATTCAGTACTTC
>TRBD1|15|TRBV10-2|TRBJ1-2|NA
CASSSSDRGQFGYTF
TGCGCCAGCAGTTCCTCCGACAGGGGGCAATTTGGCTACACCTTC
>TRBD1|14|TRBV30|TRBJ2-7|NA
CASSSRQGAYEQYF
TGTGCCTCGAGTAGTCGACAGGGCGCGTACGAGCAGTACTTC
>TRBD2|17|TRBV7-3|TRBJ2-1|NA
CASSLGSAGRVHNEQFF
TGTGCCAGCAGCCTAGGATCAGCGGGGAGGGTCCACAATGAGCAGTTCTTC
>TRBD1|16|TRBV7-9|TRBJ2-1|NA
CASSLILGTGINEQFF
TGTGCCAGCAGCTTAATTTTGGGGACAGGGATCAATGAGCAGTTCTTC
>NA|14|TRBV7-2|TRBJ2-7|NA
CASSLVDYSYEQYF
TGTGCCAGCAGCTTAGTGGACTACTCCTACGAGCAGTACTTC
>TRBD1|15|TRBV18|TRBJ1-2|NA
CASSPKTGINYGYTF
TGTGCCAGCTCACCAAAGACAGGGATTAACTATGGCTACACCTTC
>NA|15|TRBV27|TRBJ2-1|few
CASSNRVARGNEQFF
TGTGCCAGCAGCAACAGGGTGGCTAGGGGTAATGAGCAGTTCTTC
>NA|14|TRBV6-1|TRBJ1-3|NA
CASTLRGAGNTIYF
TGTGCCAGCACCCTTCGCGGGGCTGGAAACACCATATATTTT
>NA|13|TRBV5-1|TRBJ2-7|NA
CASNRGHEDEQYF
TGCGCCAGCAACCGGGGACATGAAGACGAGCAGTACTTC
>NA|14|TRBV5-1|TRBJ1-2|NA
CASSLSGSLYGYTF
TGCGCCAGCAGCTTATCCGGGAGCCTCTATGGCTACACCTTC
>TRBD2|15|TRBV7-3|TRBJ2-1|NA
CASSSPGLAGDEQFF
TGTGCCAGCAGCTCCCCGGGACTAGCGGGAGATGAGCAGTTCTTC
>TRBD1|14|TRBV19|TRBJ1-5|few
CASLTGGSNQPQHF
TGTGCCAGCCTGACAGGGGGCAGCAATCAGCCCCAGCATTTT
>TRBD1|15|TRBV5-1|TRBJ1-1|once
CASSRSGGEGTEAFF
TGCGCCAGCAGCCGGTCAGGGGGCGAGGGCACTGAAGCTTTCTTT
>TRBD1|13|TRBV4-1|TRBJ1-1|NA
CASSRGTGAGAFF
TGCGCCAGCAGCCGAGGGACAGGGGCGGGTGCTTTCTTT
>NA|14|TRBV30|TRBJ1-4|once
CAWCPIATNEKLFF
TGTGCCTGGTGCCCTATTGCAACTAATGAAAAACTGTTTTTT
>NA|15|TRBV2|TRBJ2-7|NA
CASSGRQSTSYEQYF
TGTGCCAGCAGTGGAAGACAGTCCACCTCCTACGAGCAGTACTTC
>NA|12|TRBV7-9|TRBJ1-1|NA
CASSLGGNEAFF
TGTGCCAGCAGCTTAGGAGGTAATGAAGCTTTCTTT
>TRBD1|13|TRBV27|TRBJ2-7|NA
CASRSLQGYEQYF
TGTGCCAGCAGGTCACTACAGGGGTACGAGCAGTACTTC
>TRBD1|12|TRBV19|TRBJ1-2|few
CASQTGYHGYTF
TGTGCCAGCCAGACAGGGTATCATGGCTACACCTTC
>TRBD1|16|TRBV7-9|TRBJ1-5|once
CASSSQGNGRGQPQHF
TGTGCCAGCAGCTCACAGGGGAATGGAAGGGGTCAGCCCCAGCATTTT
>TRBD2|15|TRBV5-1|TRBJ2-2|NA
CASSQSSGKDGELFF
TGCGCCAGCAGCCAATCTAGCGGGAAGGACGGGGAGCTGTTTTTT
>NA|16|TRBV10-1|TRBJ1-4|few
CASSESIGQTNEKLFF
TGCGCCAGCAGTGAGTCGATCGGACAGACTAATGAAAAACTGTTTTTT
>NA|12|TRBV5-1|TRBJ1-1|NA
CASSLSYTEAFF
TGCGCCAGCAGCTTGAGCTACACTGAAGCTTTCTTT
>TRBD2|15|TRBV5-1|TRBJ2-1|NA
CASSWRTSADNEQFF
TGCGCCAGCAGCTGGAGGACTAGCGCCGACAATGAGCAGTTCTTC
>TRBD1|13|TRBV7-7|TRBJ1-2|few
CASSPGQGYGYTF
TGTGCCAGCAGCCCGGGACAGGGCTATGGCTACACCTTC
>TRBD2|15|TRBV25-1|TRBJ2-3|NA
CASSEIAGDTDTQYF
TGTGCCAGCAGTGAAATAGCGGGGGACACAGATACGCAGTATTTT
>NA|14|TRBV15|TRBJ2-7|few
CATSRDLRAYEQYF
TGTGCCACCAGCAGAGATCTGAGGGCTTACGAGCAGTACTTC
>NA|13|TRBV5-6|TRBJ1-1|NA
CASTNGGATEAFF
TGTGCCAGCACTAATGGGGGGGCCACTGAAGCTTTCTTT